Sequencing of this T cell receptor (beta chain) was carried out in a study of blood T cell repertoires in COVID-19. Profiling relied on immunoSEQ multiplex PCR, and the TCRdb table lists in-frame clones only, not all of them. The data hold about 240,000 clones, with about 84% observed a single time. This CDR3 region has 18 residues. Germline V gene lookup returns CDR1 KGHDR and CDR2 SFDVKD. V shed 4 bases and J 3 bases; nucleotides not matched to a gene: 15. The TCR originated in a man aged 80 or over with acute or convalescent COVID-19. Sequencing used peripheral blood. The J gene is TRBJ2-3, the V gene TRBV24-1, with 7 bases aligning to TRBD1. The DNA for the CDR3 is TGTGCCACCAGTGACCAGGGGGTAGGTTCATCTTCGACAGATACGCAGTATTTT. Translated: CATSDQGVGSSSTDTQYF.